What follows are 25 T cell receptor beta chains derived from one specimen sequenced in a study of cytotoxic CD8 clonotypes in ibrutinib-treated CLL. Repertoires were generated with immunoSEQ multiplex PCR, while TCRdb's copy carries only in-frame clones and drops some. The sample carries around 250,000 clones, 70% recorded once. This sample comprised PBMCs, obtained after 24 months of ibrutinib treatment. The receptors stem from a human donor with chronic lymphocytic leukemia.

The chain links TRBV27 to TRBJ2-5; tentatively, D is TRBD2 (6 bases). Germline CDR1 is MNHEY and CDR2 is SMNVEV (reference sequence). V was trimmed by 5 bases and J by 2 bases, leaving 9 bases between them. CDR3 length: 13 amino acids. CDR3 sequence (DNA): TGTGCCAGCAGTCGGCGGGATCAAGAGACCCAGTACTTC. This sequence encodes CASSRRDQETQYF.

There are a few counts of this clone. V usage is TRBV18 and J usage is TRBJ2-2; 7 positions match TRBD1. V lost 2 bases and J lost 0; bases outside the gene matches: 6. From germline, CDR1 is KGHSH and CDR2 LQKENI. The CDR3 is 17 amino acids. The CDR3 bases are TGTGCCAGCTCACCATCTATCGGGACAGCGAACACCGGGGAGCTGTTTTTT. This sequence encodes CASSPSIGTANTGELFF.

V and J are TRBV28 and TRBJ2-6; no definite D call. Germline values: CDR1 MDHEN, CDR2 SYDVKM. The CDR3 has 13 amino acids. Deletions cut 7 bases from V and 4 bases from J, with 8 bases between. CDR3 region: CASIRSGANVLTF. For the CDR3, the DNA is TGTGCCAGCATTCGATCAGGGGCCAACGTCCTGACTTTC.

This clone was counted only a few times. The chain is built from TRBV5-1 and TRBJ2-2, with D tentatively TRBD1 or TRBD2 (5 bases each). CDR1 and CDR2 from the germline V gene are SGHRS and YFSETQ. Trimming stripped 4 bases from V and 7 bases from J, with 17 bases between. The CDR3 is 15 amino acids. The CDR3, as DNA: TGCGCCAGCAGCCCCGGGGCAGGGATTCACGGGGAGCTGTTTTTT. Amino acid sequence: CASSPGAGIHGELFF.

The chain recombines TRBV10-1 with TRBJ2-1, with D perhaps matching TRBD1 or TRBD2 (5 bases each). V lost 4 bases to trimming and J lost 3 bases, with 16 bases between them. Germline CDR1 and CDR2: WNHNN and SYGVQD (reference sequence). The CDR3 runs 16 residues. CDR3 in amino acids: CASSGNRDQLYNEQFF. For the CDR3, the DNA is TGCGCCAGCAGTGGAAACCGGGACCAACTCTACAATGAGCAGTTCTTC.

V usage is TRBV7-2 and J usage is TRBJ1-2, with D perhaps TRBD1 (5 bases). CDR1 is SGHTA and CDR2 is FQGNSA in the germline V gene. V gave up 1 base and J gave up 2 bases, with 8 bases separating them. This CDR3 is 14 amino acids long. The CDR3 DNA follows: TGTGCCAGCAGCTTAGGCGGGGCAAACTATGGCTACACCTTC. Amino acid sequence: CASSLGGANYGYTF.

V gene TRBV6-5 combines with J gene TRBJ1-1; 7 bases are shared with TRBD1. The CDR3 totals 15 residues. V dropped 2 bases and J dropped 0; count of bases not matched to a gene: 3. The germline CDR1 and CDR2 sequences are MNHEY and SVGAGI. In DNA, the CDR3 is TGTGCCAGCAGTTACAGCCAGGGGGTGAACACTGAAGCTTTCTTT. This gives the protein CASSYSQGVNTEAFF.

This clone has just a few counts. CDR3 sequence (DNA): TGTGCCAGCAGCTTCGACAGGGGCTCAGAGCAGTTCTTC. Translating gives CASSFDRGSEQFF. The chain carries TRBV7-2 and TRBJ2-1; 8 bases map to TRBD1. This CDR3 region has 13 residues. Germline V gene sequence: CDR1 SGHTA, CDR2 FQGNSA. Unmatched junction bases numbered 5, after V lost 3 bases and J lost 10 bases. The variable domain in full, completed from reference TRBV7-2 and TRBJ2-1, reads GAGVSQSPSNKVTEKGKDVELRCDPISGHTALYWYRQSLGQGLEFLIYFQGNSAPDKSGLPSDRFSAERTGGSVSTLTIQRTQQEDSAVYLCASSFDRGSEQFFGPGTRLTVL.

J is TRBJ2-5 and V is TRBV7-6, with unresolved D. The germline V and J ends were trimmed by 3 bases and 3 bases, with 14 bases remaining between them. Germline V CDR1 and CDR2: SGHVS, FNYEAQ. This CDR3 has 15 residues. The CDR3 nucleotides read TGTGCCAGCAGCTTGGTGATTGGAAGGGAAGAGACCCAGTACTTC. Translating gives CASSLVIGREETQYF.

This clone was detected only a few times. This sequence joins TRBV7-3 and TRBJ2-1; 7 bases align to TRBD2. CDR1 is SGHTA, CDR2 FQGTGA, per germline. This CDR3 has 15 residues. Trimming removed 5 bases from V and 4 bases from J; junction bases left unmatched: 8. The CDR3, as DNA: TGTGCCAGCAGCCCCGCCGGGGGGAAGTACAATGAGCAGTTCTTC. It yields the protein CASSPAGGKYNEQFF.

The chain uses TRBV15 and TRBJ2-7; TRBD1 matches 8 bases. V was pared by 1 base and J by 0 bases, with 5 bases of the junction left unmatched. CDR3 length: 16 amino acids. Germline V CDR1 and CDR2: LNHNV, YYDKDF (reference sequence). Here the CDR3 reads CATSRVKTGDSYEQYF. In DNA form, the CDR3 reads TGTGCCACCAGCAGAGTTAAGACAGGGGACTCCTACGAGCAGTACTTC. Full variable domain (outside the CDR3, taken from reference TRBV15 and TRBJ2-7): DAMVIQNPRYQVTQFGKPVTLSCSQTLNHNVMYWYQQKSSQAPKLLFHYYDKDFNNEADTPDNFQSRRPNTSFCFLDIRSPGLGDTAMYLCATSRVKTGDSYEQYFGPGTRLTVT.

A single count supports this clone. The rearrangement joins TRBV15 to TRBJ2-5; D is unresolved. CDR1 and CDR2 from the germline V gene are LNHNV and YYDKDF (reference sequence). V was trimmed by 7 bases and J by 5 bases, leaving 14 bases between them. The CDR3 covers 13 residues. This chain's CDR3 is CATTTVGEETQYF. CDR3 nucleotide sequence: TGTGCCACCACCACGGTGGGTGAGGAGACCCAGTACTTC.

CDR3 amino acids: CASSLPRGSGSGYEQYF. CDR3 in DNA: TGTGCCAGCAGTTTACCTCGCGGTAGCGGGAGCGGCTACGAGCAGTACTTC. V usage is TRBV28 and J usage is TRBJ2-7; 9 bases fit TRBD2. The CDR3 runs 17 residues. Germline V gene data show CDR1 as MDHEN and CDR2 as SYDVKM. With V trimmed by 2 bases and J by 3 bases, 11 bases remained unmatched.

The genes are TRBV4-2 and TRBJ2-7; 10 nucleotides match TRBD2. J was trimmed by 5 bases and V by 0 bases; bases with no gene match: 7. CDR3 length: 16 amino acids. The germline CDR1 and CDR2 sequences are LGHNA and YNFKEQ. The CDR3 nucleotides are TGTGCCAGCAGCCAAGAAGTGGCTAGCGGGAGCCACGAGCAGTACTTC. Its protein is CASSQEVASGSHEQYF.

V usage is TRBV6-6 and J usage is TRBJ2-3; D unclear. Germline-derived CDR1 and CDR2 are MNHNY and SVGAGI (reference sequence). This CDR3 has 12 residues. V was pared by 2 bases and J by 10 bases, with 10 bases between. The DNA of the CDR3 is TGTGCCAGCAGTTACCTAGTAGGAGCGCAGTATTTT. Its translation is CASSYLVGAQYF.

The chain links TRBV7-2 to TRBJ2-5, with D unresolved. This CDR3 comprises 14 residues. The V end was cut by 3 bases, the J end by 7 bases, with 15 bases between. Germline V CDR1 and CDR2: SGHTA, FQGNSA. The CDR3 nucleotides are TGTGCCAGCAGCTTGAGTGTGGCTATGGCGACCCAGTACTTC. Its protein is CASSLSVAMATQYF.

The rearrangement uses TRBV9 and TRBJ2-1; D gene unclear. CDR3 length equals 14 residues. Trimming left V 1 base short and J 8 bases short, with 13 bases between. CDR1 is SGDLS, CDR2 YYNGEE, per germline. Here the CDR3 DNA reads TGTGCCAGCAGCGTAACGTCGACTTCCCATGAGCAGTTCTTC. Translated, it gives CASSVTSTSHEQFF. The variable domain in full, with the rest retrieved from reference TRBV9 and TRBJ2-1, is DSGVTQTPKHLITATGQRVTLRCSPRSGDLSVYWYQQSLDQGLQFLIQYYNGEERAKGNILERFSAQQFPDLHSELNLSSLELGDSALYFCASSVTSTSHEQFFGPGTRLTVL.

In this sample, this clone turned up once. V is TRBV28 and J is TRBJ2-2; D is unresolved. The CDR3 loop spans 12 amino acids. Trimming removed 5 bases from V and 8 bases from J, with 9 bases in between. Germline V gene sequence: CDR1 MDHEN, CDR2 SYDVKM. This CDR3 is CASSPISGELFF. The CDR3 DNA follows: TGTGCCAGCAGTCCCATTTCTGGGGAGCTGTTTTTT.

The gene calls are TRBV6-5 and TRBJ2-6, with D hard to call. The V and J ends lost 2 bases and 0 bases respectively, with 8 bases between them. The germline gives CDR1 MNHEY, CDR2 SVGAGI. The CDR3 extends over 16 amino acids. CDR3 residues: CASSYKGGSGANVLTF. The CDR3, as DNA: TGTGCCAGCAGTTACAAAGGCGGCTCTGGGGCCAACGTCCTGACTTTC.

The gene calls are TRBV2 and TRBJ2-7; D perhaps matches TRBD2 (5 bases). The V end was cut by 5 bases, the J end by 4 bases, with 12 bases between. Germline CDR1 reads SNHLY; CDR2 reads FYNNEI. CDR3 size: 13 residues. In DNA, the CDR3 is TGTGCCAGCAGTTGGACTGCGGGTTACGAGCAGTACTTC. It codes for CASSWTAGYEQYF.

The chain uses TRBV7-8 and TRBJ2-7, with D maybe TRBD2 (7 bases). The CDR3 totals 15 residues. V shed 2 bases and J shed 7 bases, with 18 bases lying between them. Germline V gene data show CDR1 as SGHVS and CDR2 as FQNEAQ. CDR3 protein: CASSLRGRASEEQYF. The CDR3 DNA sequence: TGTGCCAGCAGCTTAAGGGGGAGGGCTAGCGAGGAGCAGTACTTC.

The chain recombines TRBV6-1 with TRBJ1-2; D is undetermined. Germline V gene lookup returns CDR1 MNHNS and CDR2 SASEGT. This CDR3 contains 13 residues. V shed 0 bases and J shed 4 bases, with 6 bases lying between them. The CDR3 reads CASSEAVLYGYTF. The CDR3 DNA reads TGTGCCAGCAGTGAAGCAGTCCTCTATGGCTACACCTTC.

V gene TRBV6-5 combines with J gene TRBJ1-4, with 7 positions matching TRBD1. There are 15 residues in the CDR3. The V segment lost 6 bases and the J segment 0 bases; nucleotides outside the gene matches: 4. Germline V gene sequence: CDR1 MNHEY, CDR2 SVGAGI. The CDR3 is CASRRDSATNEKLFF. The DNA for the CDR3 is TGTGCCAGCAGGAGGGACAGTGCAACTAATGAAAAACTGTTTTTT.

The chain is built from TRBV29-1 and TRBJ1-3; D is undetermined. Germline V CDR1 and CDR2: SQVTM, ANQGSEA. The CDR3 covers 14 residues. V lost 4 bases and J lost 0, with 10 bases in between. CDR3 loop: CSVVDWSSGNTIYF. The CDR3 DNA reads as TGCAGCGTTGTGGATTGGAGCTCTGGAAACACCATATATTTT. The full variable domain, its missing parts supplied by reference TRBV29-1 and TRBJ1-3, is SAVISQKPSRDICQRGTSLTIQCQVDSQVTMMFWYRQQPGQSLTLIATANQGSEATYESGFVIDKFPISRPNLTFSTLTVSNMSPEDSSIYLCSVVDWSSGNTIYFGEGSWLTVV.

The CDR3 DNA reads as TGCGCCAGCAGCTTGGTCCAAGCTGAAAAACTGTTTTTT. Amino acid sequence: CASSLVQAEKLFF. This chain uses TRBV5-1 with TRBJ1-4, with D unresolved. The V end was cut by 0 bases, the J end by 7 bases, with 7 bases between. The CDR3 covers 13 residues. Germline-derived CDR1 and CDR2 are SGHRS and YFSETQ.